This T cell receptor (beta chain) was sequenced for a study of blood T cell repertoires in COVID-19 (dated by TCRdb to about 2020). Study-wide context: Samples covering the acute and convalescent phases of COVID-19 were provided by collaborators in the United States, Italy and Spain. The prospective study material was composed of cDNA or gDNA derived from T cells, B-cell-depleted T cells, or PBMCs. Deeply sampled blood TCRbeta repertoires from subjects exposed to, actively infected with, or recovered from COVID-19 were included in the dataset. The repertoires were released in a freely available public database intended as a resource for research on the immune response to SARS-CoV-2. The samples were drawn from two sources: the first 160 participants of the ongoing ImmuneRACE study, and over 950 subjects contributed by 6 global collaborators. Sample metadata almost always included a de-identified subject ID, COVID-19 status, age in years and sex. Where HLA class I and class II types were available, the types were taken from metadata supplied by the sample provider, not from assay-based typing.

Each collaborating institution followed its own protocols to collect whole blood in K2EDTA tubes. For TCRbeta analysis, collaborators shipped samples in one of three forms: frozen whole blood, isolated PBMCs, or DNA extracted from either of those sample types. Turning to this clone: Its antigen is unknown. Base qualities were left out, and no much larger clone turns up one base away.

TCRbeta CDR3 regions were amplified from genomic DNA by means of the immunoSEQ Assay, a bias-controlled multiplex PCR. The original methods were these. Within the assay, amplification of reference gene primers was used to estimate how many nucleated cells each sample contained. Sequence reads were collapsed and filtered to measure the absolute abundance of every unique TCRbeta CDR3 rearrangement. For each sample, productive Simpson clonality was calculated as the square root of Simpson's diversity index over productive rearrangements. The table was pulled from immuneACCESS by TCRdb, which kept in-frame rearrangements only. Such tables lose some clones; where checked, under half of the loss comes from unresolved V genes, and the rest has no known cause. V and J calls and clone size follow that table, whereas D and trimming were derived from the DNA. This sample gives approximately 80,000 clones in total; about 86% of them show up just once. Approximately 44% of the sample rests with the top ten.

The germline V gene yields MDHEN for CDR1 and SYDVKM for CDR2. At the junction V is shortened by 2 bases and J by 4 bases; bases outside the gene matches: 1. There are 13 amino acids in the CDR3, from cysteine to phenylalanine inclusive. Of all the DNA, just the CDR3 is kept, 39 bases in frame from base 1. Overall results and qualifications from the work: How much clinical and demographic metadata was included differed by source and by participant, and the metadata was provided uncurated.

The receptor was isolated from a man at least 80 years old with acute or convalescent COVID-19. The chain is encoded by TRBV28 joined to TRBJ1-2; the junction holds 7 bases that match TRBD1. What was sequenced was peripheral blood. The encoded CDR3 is CASSLRDSYGYTF. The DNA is TGTGCCAGCAGTTTACGGGACAGCTATGGCTACACCTTC.